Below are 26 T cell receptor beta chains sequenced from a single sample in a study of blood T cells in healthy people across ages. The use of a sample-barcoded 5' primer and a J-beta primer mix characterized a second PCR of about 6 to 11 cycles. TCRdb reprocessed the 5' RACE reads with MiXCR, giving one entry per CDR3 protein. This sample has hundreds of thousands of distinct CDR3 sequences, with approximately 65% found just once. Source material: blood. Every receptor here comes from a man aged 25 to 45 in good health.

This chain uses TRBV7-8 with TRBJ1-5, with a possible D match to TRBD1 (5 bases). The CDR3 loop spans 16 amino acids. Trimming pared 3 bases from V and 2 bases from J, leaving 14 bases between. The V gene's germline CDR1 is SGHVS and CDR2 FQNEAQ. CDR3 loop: CASSLGPPWGNQPQHF. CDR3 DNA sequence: TGTGCCAGCAGCTTGGGACCACCGTGGGGCAATCAGCCCCAGCATTTT.

The CDR3 spells CAISEAGGETQYF. The CDR3 nucleotides read TGTGCCATCAGTGAGGCAGGGGGAGAGACCCAGTACTTC. V usage is TRBV10-3 and J usage is TRBJ2-5; 7 positions agree with TRBD1. The CDR3 contains 13 residues. Germline CDR1 ENHRY, CDR2 SYGVKD. V lost 2 bases to trimming and J lost 4 bases; unmatched junction nucleotides: 1.

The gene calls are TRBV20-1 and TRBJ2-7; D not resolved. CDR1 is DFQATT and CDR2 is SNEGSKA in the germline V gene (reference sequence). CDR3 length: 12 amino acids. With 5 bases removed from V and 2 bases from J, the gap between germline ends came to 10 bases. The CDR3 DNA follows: TGCAGTGCTCCGGGCGAAACCTACGAGCAGTACTTC. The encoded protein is CSAPGETYEQYF.

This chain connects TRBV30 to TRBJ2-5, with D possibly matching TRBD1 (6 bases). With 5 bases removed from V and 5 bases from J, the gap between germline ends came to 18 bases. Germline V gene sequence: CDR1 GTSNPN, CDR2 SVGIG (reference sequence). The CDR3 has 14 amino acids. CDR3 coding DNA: TGTGCCTGGGGATCCGGGACATTTTCCGAGACCCAGTACTTC. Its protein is CAWGSGTFSETQYF.

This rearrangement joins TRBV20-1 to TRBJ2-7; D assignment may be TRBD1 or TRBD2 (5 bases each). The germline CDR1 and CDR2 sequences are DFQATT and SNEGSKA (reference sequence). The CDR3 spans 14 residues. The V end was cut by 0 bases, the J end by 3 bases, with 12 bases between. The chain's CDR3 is CSARDLQRGYEQYF. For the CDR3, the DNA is TGCAGTGCTAGAGATCTCCAGAGGGGCTACGAGCAGTACTTC.

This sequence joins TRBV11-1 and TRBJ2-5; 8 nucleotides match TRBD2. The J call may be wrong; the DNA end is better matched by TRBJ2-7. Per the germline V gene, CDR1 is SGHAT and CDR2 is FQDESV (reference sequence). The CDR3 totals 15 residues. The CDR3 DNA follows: TGTGCCAGCAGGGAAAGAGGACTAGCTATGGACGAGCAGTACTTC. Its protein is CASRERGLAMDEQYF.

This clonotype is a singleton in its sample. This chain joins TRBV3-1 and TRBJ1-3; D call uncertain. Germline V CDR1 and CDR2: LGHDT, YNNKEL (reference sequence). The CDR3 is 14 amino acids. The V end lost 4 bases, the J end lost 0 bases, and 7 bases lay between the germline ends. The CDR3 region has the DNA TGTGCCAGCAGCCGGGTCCCCTCTGGAAACACCATATATTTT. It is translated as CASSRVPSGNTIYF.

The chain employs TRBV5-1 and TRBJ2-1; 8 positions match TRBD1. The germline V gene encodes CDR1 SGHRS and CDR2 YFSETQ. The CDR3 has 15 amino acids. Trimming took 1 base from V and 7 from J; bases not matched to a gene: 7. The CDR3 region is CASSLYGQGANEQFF. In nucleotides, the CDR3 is TGCGCCAGCAGCTTGTACGGGCAGGGGGCAAATGAGCAGTTCTTC.

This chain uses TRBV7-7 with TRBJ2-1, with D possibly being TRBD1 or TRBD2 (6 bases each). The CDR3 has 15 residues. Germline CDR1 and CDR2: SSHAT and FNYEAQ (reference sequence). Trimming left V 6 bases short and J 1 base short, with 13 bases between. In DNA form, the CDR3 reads TGTGCCAGCAGTGCCGAGGGGGGATCCTACAATGAGCAGTTCTTC. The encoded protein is CASSAEGGSYNEQFF. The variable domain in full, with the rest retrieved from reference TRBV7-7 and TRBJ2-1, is GAGVSQSPRYKVTKRGQDVTLRCDPISSHATLYWYQQALGQGPEFLTYFNYEAQPDKSGLPSDRFSAERPEGSISTLTIQRTEQRDSAMYRCASSAEGGSYNEQFFGPGTRLTVL.

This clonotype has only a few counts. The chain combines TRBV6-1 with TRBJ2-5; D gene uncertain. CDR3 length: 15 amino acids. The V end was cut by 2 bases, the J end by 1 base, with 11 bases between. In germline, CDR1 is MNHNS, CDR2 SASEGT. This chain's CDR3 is CASSETLQLQETQYF. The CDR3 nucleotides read TGTGCCAGCAGTGAAACCCTCCAGCTCCAAGAGACCCAGTACTTC.

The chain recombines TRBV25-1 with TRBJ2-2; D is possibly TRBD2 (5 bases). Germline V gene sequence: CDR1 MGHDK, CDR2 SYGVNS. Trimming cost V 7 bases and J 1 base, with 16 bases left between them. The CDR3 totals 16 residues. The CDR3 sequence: CASTQSRGWNTGELFF. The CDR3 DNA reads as TGTGCCAGCACCCAAAGCCGGGGTTGGAACACCGGGGAGCTGTTTTTT.

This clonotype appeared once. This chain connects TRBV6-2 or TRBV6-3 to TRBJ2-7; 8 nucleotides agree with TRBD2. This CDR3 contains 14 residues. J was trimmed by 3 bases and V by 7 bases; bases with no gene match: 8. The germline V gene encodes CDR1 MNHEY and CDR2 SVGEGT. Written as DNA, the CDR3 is TGTGCCAGCACCCGAGCGGGGGCGTTCTACGAGCAGTACTTC. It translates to CASTRAGAFYEQYF.

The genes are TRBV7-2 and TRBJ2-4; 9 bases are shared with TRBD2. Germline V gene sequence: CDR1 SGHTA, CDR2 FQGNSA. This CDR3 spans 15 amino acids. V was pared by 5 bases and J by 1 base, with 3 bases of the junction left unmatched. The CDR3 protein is CASSPREGAKNIQYF. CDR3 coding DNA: TGTGCCAGCAGCCCGCGGGAGGGGGCCAAAAACATTCAGTACTTC.

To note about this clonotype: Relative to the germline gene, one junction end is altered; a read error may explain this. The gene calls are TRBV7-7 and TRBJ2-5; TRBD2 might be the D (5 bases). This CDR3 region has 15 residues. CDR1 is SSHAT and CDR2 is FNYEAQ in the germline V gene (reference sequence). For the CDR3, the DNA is TGTGCTAGCAGCCCCCTCGCGGGCGGAGTGGAGACCCAGTACTTC. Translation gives CASSPLAGGVETQYF.

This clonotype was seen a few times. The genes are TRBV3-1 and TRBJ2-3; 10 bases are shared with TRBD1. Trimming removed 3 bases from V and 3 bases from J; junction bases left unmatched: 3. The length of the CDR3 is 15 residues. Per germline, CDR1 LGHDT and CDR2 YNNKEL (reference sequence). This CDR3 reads CASSQVGQGTDTQYF. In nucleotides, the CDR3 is TGTGCCAGCAGCCAGGTGGGACAGGGGACAGATACGCAGTATTTT.

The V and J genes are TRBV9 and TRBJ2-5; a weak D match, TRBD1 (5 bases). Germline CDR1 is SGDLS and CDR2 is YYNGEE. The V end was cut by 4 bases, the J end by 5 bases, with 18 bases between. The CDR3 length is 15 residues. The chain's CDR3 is CASSPDRSIRETQYF. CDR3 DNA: TGTGCCAGCAGCCCCGACAGAAGCATTCGGGAGACCCAGTACTTC.

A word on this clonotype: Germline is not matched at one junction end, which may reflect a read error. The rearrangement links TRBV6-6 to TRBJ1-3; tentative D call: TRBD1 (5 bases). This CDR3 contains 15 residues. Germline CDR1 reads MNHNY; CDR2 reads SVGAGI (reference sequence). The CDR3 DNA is TGTGCCAGCAGTTACCCGACTGGGGCTGGAAGCACCATATATTTT. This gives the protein CASSYPTGAGSTIYF.

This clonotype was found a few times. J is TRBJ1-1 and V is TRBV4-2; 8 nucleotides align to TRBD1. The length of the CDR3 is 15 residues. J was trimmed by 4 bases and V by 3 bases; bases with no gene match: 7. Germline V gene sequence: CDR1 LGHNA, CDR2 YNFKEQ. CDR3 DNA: TGTGCCAGCAGCCAGGTTACAGGGACAGGCACTGAAGCTTTCTTT. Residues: CASSQVTGTGTEAFF.

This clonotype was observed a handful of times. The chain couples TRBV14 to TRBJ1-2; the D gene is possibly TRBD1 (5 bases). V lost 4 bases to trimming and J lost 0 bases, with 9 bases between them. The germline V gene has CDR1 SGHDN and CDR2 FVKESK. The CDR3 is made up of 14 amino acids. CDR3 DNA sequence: TGTGCCAGCAGCCGACAGACCCCTAACTATGGCTACACCTTC. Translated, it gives CASSRQTPNYGYTF.

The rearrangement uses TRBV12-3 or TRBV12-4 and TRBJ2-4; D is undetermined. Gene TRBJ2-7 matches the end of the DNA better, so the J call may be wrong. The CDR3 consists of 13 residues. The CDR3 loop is CASSVIFRDEQYF. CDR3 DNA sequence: TGTGCCAGCAGTGTAATCTTCCGAGACGAGCAGTACTTC.

The CDR3 DNA is TGTGCCAGCAGTGACGGACCAACTAATGAAAAACTGTTTTTT. This gives the protein CASSDGPTNEKLFF. The genes are TRBV6-1 and TRBJ1-4; the D is unclear. This CDR3 is 14 amino acids long. Germline lookup yields CDR1 MNHNS and CDR2 SASEGT. V was trimmed by 3 bases and J by 0 bases, leaving 5 bases between them.

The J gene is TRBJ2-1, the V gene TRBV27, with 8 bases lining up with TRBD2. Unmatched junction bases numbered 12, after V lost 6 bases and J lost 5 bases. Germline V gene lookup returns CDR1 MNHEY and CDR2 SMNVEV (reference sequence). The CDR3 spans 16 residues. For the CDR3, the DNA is TGTGCCAGCAGCGTTCATGACGGGGGGGTCAACAATGAGCAGTTCTTC. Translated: CASSVHDGGVNNEQFF.

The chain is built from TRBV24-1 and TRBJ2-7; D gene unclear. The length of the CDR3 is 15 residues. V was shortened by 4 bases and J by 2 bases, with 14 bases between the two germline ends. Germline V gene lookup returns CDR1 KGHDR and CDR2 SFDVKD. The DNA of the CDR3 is TGTGCCACCAGTGACTCTGATGAGGCCCCCTACGAGCAGTACTTC. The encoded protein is CATSDSDEAPYEQYF.

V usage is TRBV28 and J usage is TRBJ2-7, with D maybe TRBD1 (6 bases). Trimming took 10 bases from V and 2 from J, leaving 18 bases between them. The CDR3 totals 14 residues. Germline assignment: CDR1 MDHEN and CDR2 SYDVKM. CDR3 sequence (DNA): TGTGCCACCATCCCGACAGGCGCGCCCTACGAGCAGTACTTC. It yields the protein CATIPTGAPYEQYF.

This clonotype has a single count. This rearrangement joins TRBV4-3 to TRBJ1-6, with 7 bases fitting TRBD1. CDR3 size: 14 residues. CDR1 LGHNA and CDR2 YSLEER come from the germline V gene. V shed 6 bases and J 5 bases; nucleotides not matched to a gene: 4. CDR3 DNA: TGCGCCAGCAGACGGGACAGCGATAATTCACCCCTCCACTTT. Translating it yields CASRRDSDNSPLHF.

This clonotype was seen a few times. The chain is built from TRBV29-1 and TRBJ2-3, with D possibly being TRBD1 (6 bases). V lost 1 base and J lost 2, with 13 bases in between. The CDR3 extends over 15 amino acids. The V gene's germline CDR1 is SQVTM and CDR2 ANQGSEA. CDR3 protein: CSVEGATGSTDTQYF. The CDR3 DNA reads TGCAGCGTTGAAGGGGCGACAGGTTCCACAGATACGCAGTATTTT.